The 32 T cell receptor beta chains in this list originate from one sample, sequenced in a study of human T cells and chemical hapten exposure. Time point of the sample: pre-sensitization, week 0. Treatment noted: therapeutic diphenylcyclopropenone sensitization with weekly scalp DPC. TCRdb used MiXCR to reprocess the RACE reads, holding one entry per CDR3 protein. This table holds some 330,000 distinct CDR3 sequences, about 5.4% found once. The sequenced sample was whole blood, obtained in connection with sensitization to the hapten diphenylcyclopropenone (DPC). Every receptor here comes from a woman aged 18-30 years with alopecia areata. Some clones in this sample may be carry-over from other donors' samples.

This rearrangement joins TRBV5-6 to TRBJ2-7; 8 nucleotides line up with TRBD2. This CDR3 comprises 14 residues. With V trimmed by 5 bases and J by 3 bases, 7 bases remained unmatched. Germline V gene data show CDR1 as SGHDT and CDR2 as YYEEEE. CDR3 loop: CASRVLAGNYEQYF. In nucleotides, the CDR3 is TGTGCCAGCAGAGTCCTAGCGGGTAACTACGAGCAGTACTTC.

Notes on this clonotype: Since a much larger clone is just one base distant, this may be a read error. The chain carries TRBV7-2 and TRBJ2-7, with TRBD1 matching over 7 bases. CDR1 and CDR2 from the germline V gene are SGHTA and FQGNSA. V lost 5 bases and J lost 6; bases outside the gene matches: 7. The CDR3 runs 13 residues. CDR3 loop: CTSSPEQGSEQYF. CDR3 DNA: TGTACCAGCAGCCCTGAACAGGGGAGCGAGCAGTACTTC.

The chain joins TRBV7-9 to TRBJ2-1; no clear D gene. The CDR3 contains 13 residues. Germline CDR1 SEHNR, CDR2 FQNEAQ (reference sequence). V was trimmed by 5 bases and J by 5 bases, leaving 10 bases between them. CDR3 amino acids: CASSLIQNNEQFF. CDR3 coding DNA: TGTGCCAGCAGCCTTATACAGAACAATGAGCAGTTCTTC.

The chain carries TRBV10-3 and TRBJ1-1; 7 bases align to TRBD1. This CDR3 has 13 residues. J gave up 4 bases and V 6 bases, and 5 bases lay outside the gene matches. Germline lookup yields CDR1 ENHRY and CDR2 SYGVKD. CDR3 sequence reads: CAISAGTVTEAFF. In DNA form, the CDR3 reads TGTGCCATCAGCGCCGGGACAGTCACTGAAGCTTTCTTT.

This clonotype was counted many times. J is TRBJ2-2 and V is TRBV2; unclear D gene. Germline CDR1 SNHLY, CDR2 FYNNEI. The V end was cut by 3 bases, the J end by 7 bases, with 12 bases between. The CDR3 sequence is 14 residues long. As DNA, the CDR3 is TGTGCCAGCAGTGAGAACTATAGGAACGGGGAGCTGTTTTTT. Residues: CASSENYRNGELFF.

This clonotype was recorded at least ten times. The chain combines TRBV7-4 with TRBJ1-2, with 8 bases matching TRBD1. CDR3 length: 13 amino acids. V shed 1 base, J shed 7 bases, and the junction held 2 bases outside the gene matches. Germline V gene data show CDR1 as SGHVT and CDR2 as SQSDAQ. CDR3: CASSLVGTGGYTF. CDR3 coding DNA: TGTGCCAGCAGCTTAGTGGGGACAGGTGGCTACACCTTC.

This clonotype was counted many times. V gene TRBV18 combines with J gene TRBJ2-7, with D possibly called TRBD1 or TRBD2 (6 bases each). The CDR3 length is 14 residues. Germline V lookup: CDR1 KGHSH, CDR2 LQKENI. V shed 2 bases and J shed 6 bases, with 14 bases lying between them. The CDR3 protein is CASSPVHGGREQYF. CDR3 bases: TGTGCCAGCTCACCAGTACACGGGGGCCGCGAGCAGTACTTC.

The rearrangement joins TRBV3-1 to TRBJ2-3, with 8 positions matching TRBD2. Trimming took 1 base from V and 0 from J; bases not matched to a gene: 9. From germline, CDR1 is LGHDT and CDR2 YNNKEL (reference sequence). This CDR3 region has 18 residues. The chain's CDR3 is CASSQGLAGLLSTDTQYF. CDR3 DNA: TGTGCCAGCAGCCAAGGTTTAGCGGGGCTCCTTAGCACAGATACGCAGTATTTT.

This chain uses TRBV4-3 with TRBJ2-1; D remains ambiguous. The CDR3 extends over 14 amino acids. V lost 4 bases and J lost 0, with 7 bases in between. Looked up from germline, CDR1 is LGHNA and CDR2 is YSLEER. The CDR3 bases are TGCGCCAGCAGCCTCCCGGGCTCCTACAATGAGCAGTTCTTC. It encodes CASSLPGSYNEQFF.

The chain combines TRBV7-2 with TRBJ2-2; weak D call: TRBD2 (5 bases). This CDR3 is built from 13 residues. Trimming removed 0 bases from V and 6 bases from J, with 5 bases in between. Germline loops: CDR1 SGHTA, CDR2 FQGNSA. This CDR3 is CASSLAAAGELFF. The DNA for the CDR3 is TGTGCCAGCAGCTTAGCAGCGGCCGGGGAGCTGTTTTTT.

The V gene is TRBV6-6, the J gene TRBJ2-4; D is ambiguous. Trimming removed 2 bases at V and 2 bases at J, with 10 bases between. Germline CDR1 MNHNY, CDR2 SVGAGI (reference sequence). The length of the CDR3 is 15 residues. The chain's CDR3 is CASSYGRQTKNIQYF. The CDR3 coding sequence is TGTGCCAGCAGTTACGGGCGGCAAACCAAAAACATTCAGTACTTC.

The sample holds a few counts of this clonotype. The chain combines TRBV24-1 with TRBJ2-1, with 7 bases matching TRBD1. Germline V gene sequence: CDR1 KGHDR, CDR2 SFDVKD. Unmatched junction bases numbered 5, after V lost 5 bases and J lost 8 bases. CDR3 length: 13 residues. CDR3 in DNA: TGTGCCACCAGTGCGCAAGGGGGCCATGAGCAGTTCTTC. Amino acid sequence: CATSAQGGHEQFF.

The chain's CDR3 is CSVGTDTQYF. As DNA, the CDR3 is TGCAGTGTTGGGACAGATACGCAGTATTTT. This chain uses TRBV20-1 with TRBJ2-3; D call uncertain. V was shortened by 7 bases and J by 3 bases, with 5 bases between the two germline ends. Germline CDR1 reads DFQATT; CDR2 reads SNEGSKA (reference sequence). The CDR3 is 10 residues long.

This clonotype has at least ten counts. The chain is built from TRBV7-3 and TRBJ2-1; TRBD1 agrees at 7 bases. The CDR3 has 13 amino acids. J lost 6 bases, V lost 5 bases, and 4 bases had no gene match. Germline CDR1 SGHTA, CDR2 FQGTGA. DNA for the CDR3: TGTGCCAGCAGCACCTCAGGGGGCAATGAGCAGTTCTTC. Its translation: CASSTSGGNEQFF.

The J gene is TRBJ2-7, the V gene TRBV28; 11 bases line up with TRBD2. In germline, CDR1 is MDHEN, CDR2 SYDVKM. The trim removed 4 bases at V and 3 bases at J, leaving 8 bases unmatched. The CDR3 runs 16 residues. CDR3 sequence: CASSSTLAGDLYEQYF. The DNA of the CDR3 is TGTGCCAGCAGTTCGACACTAGCGGGGGATCTCTACGAGCAGTACTTC.

This clonotype has only a few counts. The chain has TRBV13 and TRBJ2-3; the match to TRBD2 covers 9 bases. CDR3 length: 16 amino acids. Germline assignment: CDR1 PRHDT and CDR2 FYEKMQ (reference sequence). The J segment lost 2 bases and the V segment lost 5 bases, leaving 8 bases of the junction unmatched. The CDR3 nucleotides read TGTGCCAGCAGCGTCATGACTAGCGGAGCCACAGATACGCAGTATTTT. Translation gives CASSVMTSGATDTQYF.

This clonotype was picked up many times. The chain has TRBV28 and TRBJ1-1, with 7 bases lining up with TRBD1. With 5 bases clipped from V and 2 bases from J, the junction kept 5 bases outside the gene matches. This CDR3 is built from 14 residues. Germline assignment: CDR1 MDHEN and CDR2 SYDVKM. CDR3: CASSPGTANTEAFF. CDR3 coding DNA: TGTGCCAGCAGTCCTGGGACAGCCAACACTGAAGCTTTCTTT.

Many counts were recorded for this clonotype. This sequence joins TRBV6-2 or TRBV6-3 and TRBJ2-3; 9 bases agree with TRBD2. Losses at the gene ends were 0 bases for V and 2 bases for J; bases not matched to a gene: 3. The CDR3 totals 16 residues. Germline V gives CDR1 MNHEY, CDR2 SVGEGT. This CDR3 reads CASSYSGTSLTDTQYF. Here the CDR3 DNA reads TGTGCCAGCAGTTACTCCGGGACTAGCCTCACAGATACGCAGTATTTT.

The table lists this clonotype with a few counts. This chain uses TRBV6-6 with TRBJ1-2, with D possibly matching TRBD1 (5 bases). From germline, CDR1 is MNHNY and CDR2 SVGAGI (reference sequence). The CDR3 consists of 13 residues. Deletions cut 8 bases from V and 3 bases from J, with 13 bases between. The CDR3 region has the DNA TGTGCCAGCTCTGGAGGGGCGGACTATGGCTACACCTTC. Translation gives CASSGGADYGYTF.

The gene calls are TRBV29-1 and TRBJ2-7, with 8 bases that match TRBD2. Unmatched junction bases numbered 7, after V lost 8 bases and J lost 7 bases. Germline CDR1 SQVTM, CDR2 ANQGSEA. The CDR3 has 11 amino acids. CDR3 bases: TGCAGCATCGGGGGGGATAGGGAGCAGTACTTC. It specifies CSIGGDREQYF.

This clonotype was counted only a few times. One base away lies a much larger clone, so this may be a sequencing read error. J is TRBJ2-1 and V is TRBV6-2 or TRBV6-3, with 7 bases identical to TRBD2. Per the germline V gene, CDR1 is MNHEY and CDR2 is SVGEGT. The CDR3 runs to 14 residues. The V and J ends lost 8 bases and 6 bases, in that order; junction bases with no gene match: 10. The chain's CDR3 is CASGSRPGGNEQFF. CDR3 nucleotides: TGTGCCAGCGGTTCCCGTCCGGGGGGCAATGAGCAGTTCTTC.

This clonotype was seen at least ten times. The chain links TRBV6-5 to TRBJ1-4; tentatively, D is TRBD1 (5 bases). The germline V gene has CDR1 MNHEY and CDR2 SVGAGI. This CDR3 comprises 15 residues. V gave up 6 bases and J gave up 4 bases, with 15 bases separating them. The CDR3 sequence is CASRLRGGFNEKLFF. CDR3 bases: TGTGCCAGCAGGCTCCGGGGGGGATTTAATGAAAAACTGTTTTTT.

This clonotype occurred many times. CDR3 nucleotide sequence: TGTGCCAGTACCCTCGGAGGGGGGACAGCTCTCTATGGCTACACCTTC. The encoded protein is CASTLGGGTALYGYTF. V and J are TRBV19 and TRBJ1-2; 7 positions agree with TRBD1. Looked up from germline, CDR1 is LNHDA and CDR2 is SQIVND (reference sequence). The CDR3 sequence is 16 residues long. Unmatched junction bases numbered 15, after V lost 7 bases and J lost 4 bases.

This clonotype was observed many times. The rearrangement joins TRBV29-1 to TRBJ2-1; D possibly uses TRBD1 or TRBD2 (6 bases each). V shed 3 bases and J shed 6 bases, with 12 bases lying between them. Germline V gene sequence: CDR1 SQVTM, CDR2 ANQGSEA. This CDR3 has 13 amino acids. The CDR3 is CSVEKGGGNEQFF. The CDR3, as DNA: TGCAGCGTTGAGAAAGGGGGAGGCAATGAGCAGTTCTTC.

This clonotype was detected only a few times. The gene calls are TRBV27 and TRBJ1-1, with D unclear. The CDR3 totals 12 residues. CDR1 and CDR2 (germline): MNHEY, SMNVEV (reference sequence). V lost 7 bases to trimming and J lost 0 bases, with 6 bases between them. As DNA, the CDR3 is TGTGCCAGCATGGGAATGAACACTGAAGCTTTCTTT. As protein: CASMGMNTEAFF.

This clonotype was seen a few times. The rearrangement joins TRBV4-1 to TRBJ1-6; D is ambiguous. Trimming took 2 bases from V and 6 from J, leaving 17 bases between them. CDR3 length equals 17 residues. Germline V gene sequence: CDR1 MGHRA, CDR2 YSYEKL. The CDR3 sequence is CASSQPGMGWTNSPLHF. The CDR3 region has the DNA TGCGCCAGCAGCCAACCCGGGATGGGGTGGACTAATTCACCCCTCCACTTT.

A remark on this clonotype: A much more abundant neighbour one base away suggests this may be a read error. This sequence joins TRBV4-3 and TRBJ2-3; 9 positions agree with TRBD1. Per the germline V gene, CDR1 is LGHNA and CDR2 is YSLEER. The junction had 9 bases not matched to a gene; V was cut back by 1 base and J by 4 bases. This CDR3 has 17 amino acids. This CDR3 is CASSQVPPGQGPDTQYF. CDR3 nucleotide sequence: TGCGCCAGCAGCCAAGTGCCGCCGGGACAGGGTCCAGATACGCAGTATTTT.

This clonotype was counted at least ten times. The chain uses TRBV2 and TRBJ1-1; D may be TRBD1 (6 bases). The germline CDR1 and CDR2 sequences are SNHLY and FYNNEI. Trimming stripped 6 bases from V and 1 base from J, with 12 bases between. This CDR3 contains 14 residues. Here the CDR3 reads CASSVGQSNTEAFF. DNA of the CDR3: TGTGCCAGCAGCGTAGGACAGTCGAACACTGAAGCTTTCTTT.

The rearrangement uses TRBV20-1 and TRBJ2-1, with a weak D call TRBD1 (5 bases). CDR3 length equals 16 residues. V shed 6 bases and J shed 7 bases, with 25 bases lying between them. Per the germline V gene, CDR1 is DFQATT and CDR2 is SNEGSKA (reference sequence). The CDR3 here is CSADRGYATLRNEQFF. The CDR3 coding sequence is TGCAGTGCCGATAGGGGCTATGCGACTTTACGGAATGAGCAGTTCTTC.

This rearrangement joins TRBV7-8 to TRBJ1-1; 8 positions agree with TRBD1. V dropped 4 bases and J dropped 3; count of bases not matched to a gene: 4. CDR1 and CDR2 (germline): SGHVS, FQNEAQ. The CDR3 has 14 residues. The CDR3 loop reads CASSSLDRDTEAFF. The CDR3 region has the DNA TGTGCCAGCAGCTCCTTGGACAGGGACACTGAAGCTTTCTTT.

This clonotype was detected a few times. The genes are TRBV7-6 and TRBJ2-3; 11 bases agree with TRBD2. Germline V gives CDR1 SGHVS, CDR2 FNYEAQ. CDR3 length equals 16 residues. V was clipped by 5 bases and J by 5 bases; unmatched bases: 9. Here the CDR3 DNA reads TGTGCCAGCAGCATGAGACTAGCGGGGTTGGGAGATACGCAGTATTTT. Protein sequence: CASSMRLAGLGDTQYF.

V gene TRBV7-2 combines with J gene TRBJ1-4; 9 bases align to TRBD1. The CDR3 is 16 residues long. V lost 5 bases and J lost 4; bases outside the gene matches: 8. Germline loops: CDR1 SGHTA, CDR2 FQGNSA. The CDR3 loop is CASSGQGIAHNEKLFF. CDR3 DNA sequence: TGTGCCAGCAGCGGACAGGGGATAGCACATAATGAAAAACTGTTTTTT.